This T cell receptor (beta chain) was observed in a study of blood T cell repertoires in COVID-19. Study overall: The analysed material was cDNA or gDNA that came from T cells, B-cell-depleted T cells, or PBMCs.

Original handling: Estimates of nucleated cell counts were drawn from the amplification of reference gene primers. TCRdb's table, derived via immunoSEQ multiplex PCR, lists solely in-frame clones and lacks some. That table furnishes V, J and clone size, whereas the DNA furnished D and trimming. The profile shows about 99,000 clones, about 90% of them singletons. The germline V gene encodes CDR1 MDHEN and CDR2 SYDVKM. The CDR3 totals 12 residues. Trimming pared 6 bases from V and 4 bases from J, leaving 6 bases between. V and J are TRBV28 and TRBJ1-4; D is undetermined. The receptor was derived from a human donor in a cohort sampled during active COVID-19. Sequences were obtained from peripheral blood. In nucleotides, the CDR3 is TGTGCCAGCAGGCGGGTTAATGAAAAACTGTTTTTT. Residues: CASRRVNEKLFF.